This TCR beta chain stems from a study of blood T cell repertoires in COVID-19. Across the study: From the United States, Italy and Spain came samples of acute and convalescent COVID-19.

CDR3 length: 15 residues. The germline gives CDR1 SGHRS, CDR2 YFSETQ. V was clipped by 3 bases and J by 4 bases, with 17 bases between them. Generated by immunoSEQ multiplex PCR, the TCRdb table keeps only in-frame clones and is missing some. This table holds more than 110,000 clones, about 89% found once. This TCR came from a man in his sixties with active or convalescent COVID-19. Sequences were obtained from peripheral blood. This chain uses TRBV5-1 with TRBJ2-7; TRBD2 might be the D (6 bases). The CDR3 DNA follows: TGCGCCAGCAGCTGGGAGGACGGGTCCGAGTACGAGCAGTACTTC. It translates to CASSWEDGSEYEQYF.